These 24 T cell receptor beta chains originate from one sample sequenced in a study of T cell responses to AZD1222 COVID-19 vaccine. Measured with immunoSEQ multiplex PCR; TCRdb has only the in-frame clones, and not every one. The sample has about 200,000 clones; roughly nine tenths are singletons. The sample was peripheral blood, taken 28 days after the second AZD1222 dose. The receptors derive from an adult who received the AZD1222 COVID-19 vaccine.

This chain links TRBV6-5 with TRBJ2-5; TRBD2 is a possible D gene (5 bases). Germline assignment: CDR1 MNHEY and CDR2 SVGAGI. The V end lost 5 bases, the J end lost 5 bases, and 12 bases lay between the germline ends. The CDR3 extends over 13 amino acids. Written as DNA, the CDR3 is TGTGCCAGCAGTACGGGGTATTGGGAGACCCAGTACTTC. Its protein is CASSTGYWETQYF.

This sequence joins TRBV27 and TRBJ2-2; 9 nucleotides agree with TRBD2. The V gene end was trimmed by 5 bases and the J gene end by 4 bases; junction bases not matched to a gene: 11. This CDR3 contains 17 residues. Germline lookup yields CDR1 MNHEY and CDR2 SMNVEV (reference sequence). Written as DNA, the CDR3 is TGTGCCAGCAGTCCCCCCCGTGCGGGAGGGACCACCGGGGAGCTGTTTTTT. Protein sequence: CASSPPRAGGTTGELFF.

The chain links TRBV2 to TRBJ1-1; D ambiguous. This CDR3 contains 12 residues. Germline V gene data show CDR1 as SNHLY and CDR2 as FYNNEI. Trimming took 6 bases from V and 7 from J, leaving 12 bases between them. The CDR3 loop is CASSGRAVEAFF. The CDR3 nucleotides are TGTGCCAGCAGCGGCCGGGCGGTTGAAGCTTTCTTT.

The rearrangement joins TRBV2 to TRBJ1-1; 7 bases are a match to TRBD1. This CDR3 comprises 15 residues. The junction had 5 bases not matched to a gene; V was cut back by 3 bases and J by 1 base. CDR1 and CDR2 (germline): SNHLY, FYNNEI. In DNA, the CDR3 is TGTGCCAGCAGTGACCCCGGGACAGAGAACACTGAAGCTTTCTTT. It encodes CASSDPGTENTEAFF.

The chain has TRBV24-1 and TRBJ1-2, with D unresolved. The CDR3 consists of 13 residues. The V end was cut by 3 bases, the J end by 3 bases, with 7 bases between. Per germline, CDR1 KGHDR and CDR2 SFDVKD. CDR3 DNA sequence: TGTGCCACCAGTGATGTGTCCTACTATGGCTACACCTTC. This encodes CATSDVSYYGYTF.

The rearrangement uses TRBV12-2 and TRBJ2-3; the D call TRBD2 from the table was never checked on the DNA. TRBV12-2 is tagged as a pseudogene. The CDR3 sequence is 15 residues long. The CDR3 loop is CASRSERSLTDTQYF. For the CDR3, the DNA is TGTGCAAGTCGCTCTGAGCGGAGCCTCACAGATACGCAGTATTTT.

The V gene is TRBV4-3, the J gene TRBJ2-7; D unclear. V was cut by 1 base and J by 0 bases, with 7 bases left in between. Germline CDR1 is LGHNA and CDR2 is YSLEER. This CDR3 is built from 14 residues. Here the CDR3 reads CASSQAASSYEQYF. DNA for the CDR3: TGCGCCAGCAGCCAAGCGGCTAGCTCCTACGAGCAGTACTTC.

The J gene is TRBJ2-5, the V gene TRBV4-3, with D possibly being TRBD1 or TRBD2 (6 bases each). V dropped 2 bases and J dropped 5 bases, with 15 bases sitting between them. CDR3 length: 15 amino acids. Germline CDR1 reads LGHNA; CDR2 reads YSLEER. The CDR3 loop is CASSQTTGRSETQYF. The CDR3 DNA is TGCGCCAGCAGCCAAACAACAGGGAGGAGCGAGACCCAGTACTTC.

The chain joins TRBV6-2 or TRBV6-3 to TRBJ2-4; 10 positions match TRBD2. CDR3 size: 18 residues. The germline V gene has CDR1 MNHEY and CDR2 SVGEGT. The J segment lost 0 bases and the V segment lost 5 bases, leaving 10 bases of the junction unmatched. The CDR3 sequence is CASSASGRGDLAKNIQYF. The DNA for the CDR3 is TGTGCCAGCAGTGCCAGCGGGAGGGGGGATCTAGCCAAAAACATTCAGTACTTC.

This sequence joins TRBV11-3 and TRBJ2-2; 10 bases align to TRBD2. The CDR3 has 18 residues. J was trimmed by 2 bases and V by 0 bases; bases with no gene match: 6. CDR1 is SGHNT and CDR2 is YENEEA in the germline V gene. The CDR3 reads CASSLEARTSGNTGELFF. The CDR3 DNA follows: TGTGCCAGCAGCTTAGAGGCCAGGACTAGCGGAAACACCGGGGAGCTGTTTTTT.

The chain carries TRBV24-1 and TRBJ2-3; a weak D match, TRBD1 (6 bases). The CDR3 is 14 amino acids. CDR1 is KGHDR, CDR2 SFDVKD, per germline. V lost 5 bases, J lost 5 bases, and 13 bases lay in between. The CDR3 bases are TGTGCCACCAGTGCCCGGACAGCTATAGATACGCAGTATTTT. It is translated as CATSARTAIDTQYF.

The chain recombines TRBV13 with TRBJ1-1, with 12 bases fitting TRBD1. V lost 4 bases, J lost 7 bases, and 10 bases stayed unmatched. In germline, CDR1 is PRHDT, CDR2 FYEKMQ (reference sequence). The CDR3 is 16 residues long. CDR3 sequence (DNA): TGTGCCAGCAGCTCGAGAATGGGACAGGGGGCAGTTGAAGCTTTCTTT. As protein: CASSSRMGQGAVEAFF.

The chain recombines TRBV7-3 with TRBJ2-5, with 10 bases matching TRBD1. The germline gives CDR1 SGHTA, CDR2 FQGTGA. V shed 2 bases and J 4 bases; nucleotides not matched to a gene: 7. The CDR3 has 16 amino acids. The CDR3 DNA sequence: TGTGCCAGCAGCTTACTAAGGAGGGACAGGGGAGAGACCCAGTACTTC. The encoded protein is CASSLLRRDRGETQYF.

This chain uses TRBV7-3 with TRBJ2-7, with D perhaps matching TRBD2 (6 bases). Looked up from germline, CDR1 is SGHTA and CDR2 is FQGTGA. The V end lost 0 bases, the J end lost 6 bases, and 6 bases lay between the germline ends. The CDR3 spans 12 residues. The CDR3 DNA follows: TGTGCCAGCAGCTTAACGGGAGGCGAGCAGTACTTC. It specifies CASSLTGGEQYF. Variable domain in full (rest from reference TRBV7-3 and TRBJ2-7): GAGVSQTPSNKVTEKGKYVELRCDPISGHTALYWYRQSLGQGPEFLIYFQGTGAADDSGLPNDRFFAVRPEGSVSTLKIQRTERGDSAVYLCASSLTGGEQYFGPGTRLTVT.

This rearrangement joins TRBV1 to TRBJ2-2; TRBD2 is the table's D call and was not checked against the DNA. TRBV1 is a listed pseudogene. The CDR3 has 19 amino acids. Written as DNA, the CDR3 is TGCACCAGCAGCCGACAAGGACTGACTCGATCTAGAGGGACCGGGGAGCTGTTTTTT. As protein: CTSSRQGLTRSRGTGELFF.

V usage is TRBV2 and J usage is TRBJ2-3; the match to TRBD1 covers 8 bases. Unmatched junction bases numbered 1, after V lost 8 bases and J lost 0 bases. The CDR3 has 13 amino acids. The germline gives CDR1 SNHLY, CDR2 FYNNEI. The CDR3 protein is CASDRGSTDTQYF. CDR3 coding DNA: TGTGCCAGCGACAGGGGAAGCACAGATACGCAGTATTTT.

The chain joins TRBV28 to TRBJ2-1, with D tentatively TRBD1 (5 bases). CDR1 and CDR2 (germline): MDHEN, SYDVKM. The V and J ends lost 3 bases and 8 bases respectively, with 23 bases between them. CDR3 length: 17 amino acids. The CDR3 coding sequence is TGTGCCAGCAGTTTTTTTCTCCGGCGAGAGCAGGGCCATGAGCAGTTCTTC. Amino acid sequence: CASSFFLRREQGHEQFF.

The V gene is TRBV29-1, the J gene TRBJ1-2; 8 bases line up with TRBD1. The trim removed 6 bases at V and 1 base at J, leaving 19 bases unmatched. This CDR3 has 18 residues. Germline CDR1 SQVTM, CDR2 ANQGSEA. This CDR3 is CSVHKTKPWTGLNYGYTF. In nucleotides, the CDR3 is TGCAGCGTCCACAAAACGAAGCCATGGACAGGGCTTAACTATGGCTACACCTTC.

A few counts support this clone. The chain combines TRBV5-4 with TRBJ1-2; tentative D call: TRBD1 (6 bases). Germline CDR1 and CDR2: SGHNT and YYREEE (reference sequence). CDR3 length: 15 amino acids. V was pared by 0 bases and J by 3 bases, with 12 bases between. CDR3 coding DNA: TGTGCCAGCAGCTTGGGAGGGGGGGCAGACTATGGCTACACCTTC. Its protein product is CASSLGGGADYGYTF.

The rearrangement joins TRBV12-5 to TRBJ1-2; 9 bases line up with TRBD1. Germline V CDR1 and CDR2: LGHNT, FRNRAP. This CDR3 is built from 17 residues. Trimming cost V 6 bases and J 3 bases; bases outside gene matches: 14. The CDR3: CASGPRWDREFDYGYTF. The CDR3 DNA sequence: TGTGCTAGTGGCCCCCGTTGGGACAGGGAGTTCGACTATGGCTACACCTTC.

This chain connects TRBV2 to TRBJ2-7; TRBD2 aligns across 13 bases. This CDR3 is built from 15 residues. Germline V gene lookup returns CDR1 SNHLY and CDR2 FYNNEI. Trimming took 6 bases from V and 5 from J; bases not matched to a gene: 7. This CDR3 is CASRHGTSGVHEQYF. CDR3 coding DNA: TGTGCCAGCAGGCATGGGACTAGCGGGGTTCACGAGCAGTACTTC.

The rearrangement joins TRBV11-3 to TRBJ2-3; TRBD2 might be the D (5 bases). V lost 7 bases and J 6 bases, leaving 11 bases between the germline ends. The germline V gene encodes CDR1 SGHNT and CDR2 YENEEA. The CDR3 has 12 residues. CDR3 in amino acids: CASNSVADTQYF. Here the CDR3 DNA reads TGTGCCAGCAATAGCGTGGCGGATACGCAGTATTTT.

Here the CDR3 DNA reads TGTGCCAGCAGCTTAGGGTACAGGGGAAATACGCAGTATTTT. As protein: CASSLGYRGNTQYF. The chain uses TRBV7-2 and TRBJ2-3; 7 bases align to TRBD1. Trimming took 1 base from V and 7 from J; bases not matched to a gene: 5. The CDR3 sequence is 14 residues long. Germline-derived CDR1 and CDR2 are SGHTA and FQGNSA. Full variable domain (remainder filled in from reference TRBV7-2 and TRBJ2-3): GAGVSQSPSNKVTEKGKDVELRCDPISGHTALYWYRQSLGQGLEFLIYFQGNSAPDKSGLPSDRFSAERTGGSVSTLTIQRTQQEDSAVYLCASSLGYRGNTQYFGPGTRLTVL.

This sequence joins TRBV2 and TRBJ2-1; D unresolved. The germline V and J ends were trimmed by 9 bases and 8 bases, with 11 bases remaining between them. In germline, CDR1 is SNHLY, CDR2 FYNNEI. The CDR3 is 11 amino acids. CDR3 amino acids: CASRTLDEQFF. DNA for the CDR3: TGTGCCAGTAGGACCCTAGATGAGCAGTTCTTC.